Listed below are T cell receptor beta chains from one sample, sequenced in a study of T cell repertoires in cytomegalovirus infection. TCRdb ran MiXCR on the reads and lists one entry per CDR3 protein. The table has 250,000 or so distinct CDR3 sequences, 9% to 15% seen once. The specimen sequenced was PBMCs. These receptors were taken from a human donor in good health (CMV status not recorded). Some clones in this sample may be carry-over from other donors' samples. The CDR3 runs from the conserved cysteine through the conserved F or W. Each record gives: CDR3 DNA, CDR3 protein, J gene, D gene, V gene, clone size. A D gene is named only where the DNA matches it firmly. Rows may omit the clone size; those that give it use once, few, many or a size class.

TGTGCCAGCAGTCCCGGGGGGGGCAGCGACAATCAGCCCCAGCATTTT | CASSPGGGSDNQPQHF | TRBJ1-5 | NA | TRBV6-8 | many
TGTGCCAGCAGTTACTCAGAGGGCCAGACCATATATTTT | CASSYSEGQTIYF | TRBJ1-3 | NA | TRBV6-6 | many
TGTGCCAGCAGCTATTATTTCTCCTACAATGAGCAGTTCTTC | CASSYYFSYNEQFF | TRBJ2-1 | NA | TRBV7-8 | many
TGTGCCAGCAGTTTAGTACAGGTCATGAACACTGAAGCTTTCTTT | CASSLVQVMNTEAFF | TRBJ1-1 | NA | TRBV28 | many
TGTGCCAGCAGCTCCTCCGGACGGAGCTCTGGAAACACCATATATTTT | CASSSSGRSSGNTIYF | TRBJ1-3 | NA | TRBV5-4 | NA
TGTGCCAGCAGCCCAGGGACTAGCTTGCGGCAAGAGACCCAGTACTTC | CASSPGTSLRQETQYF | TRBJ2-5 | TRBD2 | TRBV7-3 | many
TGTGCCAGCAGCTTTCCTGAGGGCCGGAACACCGGGGAGCTGTTTTTT | CASSFPEGRNTGELFF | TRBJ2-2 | NA | TRBV11-2 | many
TGTGCCAGCAGCTTAGCCTATACTGAAGCTTTCTTT | CASSLAYTEAFF | TRBJ1-1 | NA | TRBV7-2 | many
TGTGCCAGCAGTTTTGACGGCGTGAACACTGAAGCTTTCTTT | CASSFDGVNTEAFF | TRBJ1-1 | NA | TRBV28 | few
TGCAGCGTCCCCCCGACTAGATTGAGCACAGATACGCAGTATTTT | CSVPPTRLSTDTQYF | TRBJ2-3 | NA | TRBV29-1 | NA
TGTGCCAGCACTTACGGTTCAGGGAGGAACTCTGGGGCCAACGTCCTGACTTTC | CASTYGSGRNSGANVLTF | TRBJ2-6 | NA | TRBV6-2/TRBV6-3 | few
TGTGCCAGCAGTGAAGTGGGCAGGAATGTTCTTGGCTACACCTTC | CASSEVGRNVLGYTF | TRBJ1-2 | NA | TRBV25-1 | few
TGTGCCAGCAGTCCCGGCGGGACAGGGCCCCGAACCGGGGAGCTGTTTTTT | CASSPGGTGPRTGELFF | TRBJ2-2 | TRBD1 | TRBV28 | many
TGTGCCAGCAGAAACACAAACAGTTACAATGAGCAGTTCTTC | CASRNTNSYNEQFF | TRBJ2-1 | NA | TRBV6-2/TRBV6-3 | NA
TGTGCCAGCTCACCTCGGGGTCAGGGGGCTGAGCAGTTCTTC | CASSPRGQGAEQFF | TRBJ2-1 | TRBD1 | TRBV18 | few
TGTGCCAGCAGCCGGGGCCTTCCGGAGGAGACCCAGTACTTC | CASSRGLPEETQYF | TRBJ2-5 | NA | TRBV7-2 | NA
TGTGCCAGCAGTAACGCGGGACAGGGGTCCCATGAGCAGTTCTTC | CASSNAGQGSHEQFF | TRBJ2-1 | TRBD1 | TRBV12-3/TRBV12-4 | many
TGTGCCAGCAGTGAAGTCCCCCGGCGGGGACATGGCTATGGCTACACCTTC | CASSEVPRRGHGYGYTF | TRBJ1-2 | NA | TRBV2 | NA
TGTGCCAGCAGCTTAGGAGGGGCCCAGGCGGAGACCCAGTACTTC | CASSLGGAQAETQYF | TRBJ2-5 | NA | TRBV7-2 | many
TGCAGTGCTGACGACGGGGGGTACACTGAAGCTTTCTTT | CSADDGGYTEAFF | TRBJ1-1 | NA | TRBV20-1 | NA
TGTGCCAGCAGCTCCTCGGGATGGGGTAATGAAGCTTTCTTT | CASSSSGWGNEAFF | TRBJ1-1 | NA | TRBV7-3 | many
TGTGCCAGCAGTTTACCGCTTTCAGGGCGAGGCAATCAGCCCCAGCATTTT | CASSLPLSGRGNQPQHF | TRBJ1-5 | NA | TRBV12-3/TRBV12-4 | NA
TGTGCCAGCAGTTTGTCTAGCGGCTCACAAGAGACCCAGTACTTC | CASSLSSGSQETQYF | TRBJ2-5 | TRBD2 | TRBV12-3/TRBV12-4 | few
TGCAGTGCCTTACAGGGTAGTAATTCACCCCTCCACTTT | CSALQGSNSPLHF | TRBJ1-6 | NA | TRBV20-1 | NA
TGTGCCAGTAGTCCCACCGGGACAGTCGGGGCTTTCTTT | CASSPTGTVGAFF | TRBJ1-1 | TRBD1 | TRBV19 | few
TGCAGTGCTAGAGGGTTCGGTCCTACCGACCAGTTCTTC | CSARGFGPTDQFF | TRBJ2-1 | NA | TRBV20-1 | NA
TGTGCCAGCAGTTTCCCTTTGGAACCCCAGCAGTTT | CASSFPLEPQQF | TRBJ1-5 | NA | TRBV28 | once
TGTGCCAGCAGTTCACGGACTGAAGCTTTCTTT | CASSSRTEAFF | TRBJ1-1 | NA | TRBV28 | few
TGTGCCAGCAGCTTTAGCAGAATGGAGACCCAGTACTTC | CASSFSRMETQYF | TRBJ2-5 | NA | TRBV7-2 | many
TGTGCCAGCTCACCACTCGCTTACCCCACCGGGGAGCTGTTTTTT | CASSPLAYPTGELFF | TRBJ2-2 | NA | TRBV18 | NA
TGTGCCAGCAGTCTACGGGGGACATCTTTGACTGAAGCTTTCTTT | CASSLRGTSLTEAFF | TRBJ1-1 | NA | TRBV6-2/TRBV6-3 | many
TGTGCCAGCCGCCCTCGGGGACAGGGTGAAGCTTTCTTT | CASRPRGQGEAFF | TRBJ1-1 | TRBD1 | TRBV6-2/TRBV6-3 | few
TGTGCCAGCAGCTTACACCTAGGGACTAGCGGGGGCACAGATACGCAGTATTTT | CASSLHLGTSGGTDTQYF | TRBJ2-3 | TRBD2 | TRBV7-2 | many
TGCGCCAGCAGCGTAACAGGTGCAACTAATGAAAAACTGTTTTTT | CASSVTGATNEKLFF | TRBJ1-4 | NA | TRBV5-1 | NA
TGTGCCAGCAGCTCCTCAGGGGCTTTGGGCAACAATGAGCAGTTCTTC | CASSSSGALGNNEQFF | TRBJ2-1 | NA | TRBV11-3 | many
TGCAGCGTTAAAGAGAGGGGGGACCACGAGCAGTACTTC | CSVKERGDHEQYF | TRBJ2-7 | NA | TRBV29-1 | NA
TGTGCCAGCAGTCCCCCGGGACTGGAAGAGACCCAGTACTTC | CASSPPGLEETQYF | TRBJ2-5 | NA | TRBV28 | many
TGCAGTGCTGAGGCAGCGGTTTCACTCCAGCATTTT | CSAEAAVSLQHF | TRBJ1-5 | NA | TRBV20-1 | NA
TGTGCCATCACCAGACGGGAAAACACTGAAGCTTTCTTT | CAITRRENTEAFF | TRBJ1-1 | NA | TRBV10-3 | many
TGTGCCAGCAGTTTTTCCCAACGCGGGAGGCTTGGAGATACGCAGTATTTT | CASSFSQRGRLGDTQYF | TRBJ2-3 | TRBD2 | TRBV28 | many
TGTGCCAGCAGCTTTAATCTAGCGGGAGGAACAGATACGCAGTATTTT | CASSFNLAGGTDTQYF | TRBJ2-3 | TRBD2 | TRBV7-2 | many
TGTGCCAGCAGCCCAGGCTCGAGGGGGCCGAGCTCTGGGGCCAACGTCCTGACTTTC | CASSPGSRGPSSGANVLTF | TRBJ2-6 | TRBD1 | TRBV5-6 | few
TGTGCCAGCAGTTACTCGGGTTCGCCTGGACGTACGCATGAGCAGTTCTTC | CASSYSGSPGRTHEQFF | TRBJ2-1 | NA | TRBV6-2/TRBV6-3 | few
TGTGCCAGCAGCCCAACCGGGACTAACTCTGGGGCCAACGTCCTGACTTTC | CASSPTGTNSGANVLTF | TRBJ2-6 | TRBD2 | TRBV4-2 | NA
TGTGCCAGCAGCTTGGGGAAGATCCCCTCCTACGAGCAGTACTTC | CASSLGKIPSYEQYF | TRBJ2-7 | NA | TRBV5-6 | many
TGTGCCAGCAGCCTCACAGGGTTTGGTAACTATGGCTACACCTTC | CASSLTGFGNYGYTF | TRBJ1-2 | NA | TRBV7-3 | many
TGCAGTGCTAGGGACTCTCCCGGACGTAATGAAAAACTGTTTTTT | CSARDSPGRNEKLFF | TRBJ1-4 | NA | TRBV20-1 | many